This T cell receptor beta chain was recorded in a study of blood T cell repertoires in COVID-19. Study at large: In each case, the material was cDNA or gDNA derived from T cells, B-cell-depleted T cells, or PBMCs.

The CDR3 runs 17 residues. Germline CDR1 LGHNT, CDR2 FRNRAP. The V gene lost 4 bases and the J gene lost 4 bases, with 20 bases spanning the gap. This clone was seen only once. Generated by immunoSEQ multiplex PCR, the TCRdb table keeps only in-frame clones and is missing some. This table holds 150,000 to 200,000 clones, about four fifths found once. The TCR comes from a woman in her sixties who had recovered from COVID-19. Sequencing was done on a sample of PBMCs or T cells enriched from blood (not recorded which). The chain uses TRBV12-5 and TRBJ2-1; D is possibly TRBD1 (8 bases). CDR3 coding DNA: TGTGCTAGTGGTTCTCTGGACGGACAGGGAGGGTACAATGAGCAGTTCTTC. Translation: CASGSLDGQGGYNEQFF.